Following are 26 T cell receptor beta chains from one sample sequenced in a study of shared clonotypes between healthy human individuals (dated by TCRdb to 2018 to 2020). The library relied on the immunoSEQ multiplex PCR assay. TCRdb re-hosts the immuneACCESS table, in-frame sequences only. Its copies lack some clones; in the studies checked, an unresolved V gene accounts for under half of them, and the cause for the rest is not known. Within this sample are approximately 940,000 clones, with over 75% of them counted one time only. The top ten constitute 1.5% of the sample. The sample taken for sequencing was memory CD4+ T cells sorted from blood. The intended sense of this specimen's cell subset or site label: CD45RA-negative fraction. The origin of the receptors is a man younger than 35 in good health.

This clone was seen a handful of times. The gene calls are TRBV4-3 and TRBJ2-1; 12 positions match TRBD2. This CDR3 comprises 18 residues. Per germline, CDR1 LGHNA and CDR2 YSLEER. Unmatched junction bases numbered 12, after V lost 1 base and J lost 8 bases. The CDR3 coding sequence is TGCGCCAGCAGCCAAGTCCTGACTTTCACTAGCGGGAGGCATGAGCAGTTCTTC. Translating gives CASSQVLTFTSGRHEQFF.

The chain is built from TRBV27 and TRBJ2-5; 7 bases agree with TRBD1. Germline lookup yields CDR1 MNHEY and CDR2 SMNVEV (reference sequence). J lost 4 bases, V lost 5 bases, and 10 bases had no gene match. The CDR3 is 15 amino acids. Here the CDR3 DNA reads TGTGCCAGCAGTCCGGGACAGACCTCCGGAGAGACCCAGTACTTC. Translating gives CASSPGQTSGETQYF.

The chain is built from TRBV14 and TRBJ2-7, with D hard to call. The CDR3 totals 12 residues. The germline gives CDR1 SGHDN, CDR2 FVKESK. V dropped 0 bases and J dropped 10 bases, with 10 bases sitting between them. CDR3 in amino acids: CASSQDRALQYF. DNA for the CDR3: TGTGCCAGCAGCCAAGATCGGGCCCTTCAGTACTTC.

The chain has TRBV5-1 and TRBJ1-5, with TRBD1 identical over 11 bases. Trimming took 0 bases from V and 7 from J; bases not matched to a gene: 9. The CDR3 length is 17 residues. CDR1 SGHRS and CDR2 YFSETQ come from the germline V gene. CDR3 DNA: TGCGCCAGCAGCTTGGATGCGGGACAGGGGGTAGGGCAGCCCCAGCATTTT. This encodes CASSLDAGQGVGQPQHF.

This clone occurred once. The CDR3 loop is CASSPSPTSGSDEQFF. DNA for the CDR3: TGTGCCAGCAGCCCCTCCCCGACTAGCGGGAGTGATGAGCAGTTCTTC. The chain employs TRBV7-2 and TRBJ2-1; TRBD2 agrees at 12 bases. Germline CDR1 reads SGHTA; CDR2 reads FQGNSA. The J segment lost 8 bases and the V segment lost 5 bases, leaving 10 bases of the junction unmatched. The CDR3 is made up of 16 amino acids.

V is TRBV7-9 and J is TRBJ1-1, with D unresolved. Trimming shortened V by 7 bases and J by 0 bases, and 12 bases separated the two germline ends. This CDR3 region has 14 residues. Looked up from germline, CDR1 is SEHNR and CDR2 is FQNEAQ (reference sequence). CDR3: CASNKKTVNTEAFF. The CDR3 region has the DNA TGTGCCAGCAATAAAAAAACGGTGAACACTGAAGCTTTCTTT.

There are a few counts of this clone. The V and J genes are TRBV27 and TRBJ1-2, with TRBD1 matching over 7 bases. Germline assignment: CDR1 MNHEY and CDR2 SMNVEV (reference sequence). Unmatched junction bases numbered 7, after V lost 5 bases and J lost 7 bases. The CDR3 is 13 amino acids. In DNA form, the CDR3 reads TGTGCCAGCAGTCCCAACAGGGGTGGTGGCTACACCTTC. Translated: CASSPNRGGGYTF.

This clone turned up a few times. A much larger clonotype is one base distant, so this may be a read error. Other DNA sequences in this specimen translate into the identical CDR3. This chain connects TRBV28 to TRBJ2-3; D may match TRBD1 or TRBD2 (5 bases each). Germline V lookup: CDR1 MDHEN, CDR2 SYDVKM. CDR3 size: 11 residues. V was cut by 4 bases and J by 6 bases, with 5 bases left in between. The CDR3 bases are TGTGCCAGCAGTTGGGGGGATACGCAGTATTTT. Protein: CASSWGDTQYF.

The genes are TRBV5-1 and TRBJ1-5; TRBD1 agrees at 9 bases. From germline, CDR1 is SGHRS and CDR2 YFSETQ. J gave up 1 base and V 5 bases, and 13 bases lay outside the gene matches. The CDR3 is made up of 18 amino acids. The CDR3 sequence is CASSQTGTGMRSNQPQHF. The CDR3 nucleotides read TGCGCCAGCAGTCAAACCGGGACAGGGATGAGGAGCAATCAGCCCCAGCATTTT. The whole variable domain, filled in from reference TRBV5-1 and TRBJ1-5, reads KAGVTQTPRYLIKTRGQQVTLSCSPISGHRSVSWYQQTPGQGLQFLFEYFSETQRNKGNFPGRFSGRQFSNSRSEMNVSTLELGDSALYLCASSQTGTGMRSNQPQHFGDGTRLSIL.

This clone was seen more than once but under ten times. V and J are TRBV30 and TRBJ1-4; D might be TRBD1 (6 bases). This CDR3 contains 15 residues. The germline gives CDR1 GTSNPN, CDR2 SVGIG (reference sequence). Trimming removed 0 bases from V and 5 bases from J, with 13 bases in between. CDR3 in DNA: TGTGCCTGGAGTGTAGGGGGAAGCAACAATGAAAAACTGTTTTTT. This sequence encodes CAWSVGGSNNEKLFF.

The CDR3 loop is CASSSQERRATLHF. CDR3 nucleotide sequence: TGTGCCAGCAGCTCACAGGAAAGGAGGGCCACCCTCCACTTT. V usage is TRBV7-2 and J usage is TRBJ1-6, with a tentative D call TRBD1 (5 bases). V lost 4 bases and J lost 14, with 18 bases in between. The CDR3 runs to 14 residues. Germline lookup yields CDR1 SGHTA and CDR2 FQGNSA.

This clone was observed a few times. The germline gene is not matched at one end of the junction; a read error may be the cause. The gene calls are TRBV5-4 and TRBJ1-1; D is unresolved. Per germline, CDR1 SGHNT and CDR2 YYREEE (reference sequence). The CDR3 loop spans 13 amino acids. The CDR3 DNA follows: TGTGCCAGCAGCACAGACAAGAACACTGAAACTTTCTTT. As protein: CASSTDKNTETFF.

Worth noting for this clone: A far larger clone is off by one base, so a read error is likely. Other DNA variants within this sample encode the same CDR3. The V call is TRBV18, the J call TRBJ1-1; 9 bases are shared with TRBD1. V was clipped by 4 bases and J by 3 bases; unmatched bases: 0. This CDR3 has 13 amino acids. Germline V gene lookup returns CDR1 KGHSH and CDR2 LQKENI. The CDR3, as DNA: TGTGCCAGCTCACGGGACAGGGACACTGAAGCTTTCTTT. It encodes CASSRDRDTEAFF. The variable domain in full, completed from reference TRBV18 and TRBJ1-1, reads NAGVMQNPRHLVRRRGQEARLRCSPMKGHSHVYWYRQLPEEGLKFMVYLQKENIIDESGMPKERFSAEFPKEGPSILRIQQVVRGDSAAYFCASSRDRDTEAFFGQGTRLTVV.

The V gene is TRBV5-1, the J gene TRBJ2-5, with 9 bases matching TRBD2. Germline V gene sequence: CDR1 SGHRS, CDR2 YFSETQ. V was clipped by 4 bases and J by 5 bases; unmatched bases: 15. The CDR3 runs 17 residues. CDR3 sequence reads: CASSRGVAGAATETQYF. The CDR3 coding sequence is TGCGCCAGCAGCCGGGGGGTAGCGGGAGCGGCCACGGAGACCCAGTACTTC. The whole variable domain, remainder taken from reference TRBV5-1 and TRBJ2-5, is KAGVTQTPRYLIKTRGQQVTLSCSPISGHRSVSWYQQTPGQGLQFLFEYFSETQRNKGNFPGRFSGRQFSNSRSEMNVSTLELGDSALYLCASSRGVAGAATETQYFGPGTRLLVL.

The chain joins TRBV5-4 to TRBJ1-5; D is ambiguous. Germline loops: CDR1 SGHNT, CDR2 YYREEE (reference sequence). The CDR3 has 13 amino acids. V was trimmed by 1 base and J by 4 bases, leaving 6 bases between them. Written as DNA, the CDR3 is TGTGCCAGCAGCTTGATGGGGAATCAGCCCCAGCATTTT. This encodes CASSLMGNQPQHF.

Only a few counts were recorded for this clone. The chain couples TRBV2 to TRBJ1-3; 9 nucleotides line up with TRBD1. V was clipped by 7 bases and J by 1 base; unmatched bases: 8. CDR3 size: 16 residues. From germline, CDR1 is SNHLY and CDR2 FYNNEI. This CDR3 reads CASTRDRVSSGNTIYF. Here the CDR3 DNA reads TGTGCCAGCACGAGGGACAGGGTTAGTTCTGGAAACACCATATATTTT.

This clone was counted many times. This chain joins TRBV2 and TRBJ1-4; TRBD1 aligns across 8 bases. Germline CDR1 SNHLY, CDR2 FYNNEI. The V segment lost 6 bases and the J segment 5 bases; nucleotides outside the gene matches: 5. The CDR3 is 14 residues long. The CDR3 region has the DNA TGTGCCAGCAGAGGGGACAGGCAGAATGAAAAACTGTTTTTT. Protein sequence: CASRGDRQNEKLFF.

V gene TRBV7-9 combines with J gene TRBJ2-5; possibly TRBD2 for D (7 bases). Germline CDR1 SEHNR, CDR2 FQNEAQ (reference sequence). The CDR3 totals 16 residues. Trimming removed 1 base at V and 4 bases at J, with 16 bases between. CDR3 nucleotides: TGTGCCAGCAGCTTAGGGGGAGGGGGTGCCCGAGAGACCCAGTACTTC. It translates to CASSLGGGGARETQYF.

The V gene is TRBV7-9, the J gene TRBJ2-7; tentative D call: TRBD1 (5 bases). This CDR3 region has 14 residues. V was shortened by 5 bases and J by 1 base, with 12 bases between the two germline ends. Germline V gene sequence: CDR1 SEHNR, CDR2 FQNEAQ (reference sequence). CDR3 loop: CASSPQGTSYEQYF. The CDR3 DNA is TGTGCCAGCAGCCCCCAGGGCACTTCCTACGAGCAGTACTTC.

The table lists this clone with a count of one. This chain's CDR3 is CASSSRDRGRGDNEQFF. CDR3 DNA sequence: TGTGCCAGCAGCTCCCGGGACAGGGGGCGGGGAGACAATGAGCAGTTCTTC. J is TRBJ2-1 and V is TRBV11-3; 12 bases fit TRBD1. Per the germline V gene, CDR1 is SGHNT and CDR2 is YENEEA. This CDR3 comprises 17 residues. The junction had 9 bases not matched to a gene; V was cut back by 4 bases and J by 5 bases.

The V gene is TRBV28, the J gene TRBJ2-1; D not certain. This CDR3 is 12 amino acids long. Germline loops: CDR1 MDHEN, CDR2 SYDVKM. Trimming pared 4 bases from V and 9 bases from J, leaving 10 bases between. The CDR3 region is CASSSSYGEQFF. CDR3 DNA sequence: TGTGCCAGCAGTTCCTCTTACGGTGAGCAGTTCTTC.

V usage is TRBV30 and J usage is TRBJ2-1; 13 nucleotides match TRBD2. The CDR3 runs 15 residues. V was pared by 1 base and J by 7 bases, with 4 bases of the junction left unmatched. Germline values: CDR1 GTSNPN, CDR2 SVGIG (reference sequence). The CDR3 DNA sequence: TGTGCCTGGAGTGGGACTAGCGGGAGTCTGAATGAGCAGTTCTTC. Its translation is CAWSGTSGSLNEQFF.

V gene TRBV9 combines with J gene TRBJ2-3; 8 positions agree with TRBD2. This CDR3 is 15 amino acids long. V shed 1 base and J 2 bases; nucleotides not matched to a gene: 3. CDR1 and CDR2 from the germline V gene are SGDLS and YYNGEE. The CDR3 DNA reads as TGTGCCAGCAGCGTATGGCGGGGGGACACAGATACGCAGTATTTT. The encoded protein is CASSVWRGDTDTQYF.

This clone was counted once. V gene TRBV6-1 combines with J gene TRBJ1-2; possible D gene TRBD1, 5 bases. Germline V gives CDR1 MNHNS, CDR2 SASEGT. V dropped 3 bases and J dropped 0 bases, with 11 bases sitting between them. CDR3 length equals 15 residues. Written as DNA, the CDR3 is TGTGCCAGCAGTGAGTACGGGGGTCCTAACTATGGCTACACCTTC. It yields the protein CASSEYGGPNYGYTF.

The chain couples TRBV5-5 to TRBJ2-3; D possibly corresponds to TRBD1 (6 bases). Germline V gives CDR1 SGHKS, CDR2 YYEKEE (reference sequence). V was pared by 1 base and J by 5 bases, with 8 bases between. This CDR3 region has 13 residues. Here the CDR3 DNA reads TGTGCCAGCAGCTTGTCAGGGGTAGATACGCAGTATTTT. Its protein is CASSLSGVDTQYF.

In DNA, the CDR3 is TGTGCCAGCAGGTCTCATGACAGGGCGAATGAGCAGTTCTTC. Translated: CASRSHDRANEQFF. The chain employs TRBV6-6 and TRBJ2-1; 7 bases fit TRBD1. The V segment lost 6 bases and the J segment 7 bases; nucleotides outside the gene matches: 9. CDR1 and CDR2 (germline): MNHNY, SVGAGI (reference sequence). The CDR3 loop spans 14 amino acids.